This T cell receptor beta chain was obtained from a study of T cells in Graves' hyperthyroidism and ophthalmopathy. There were TCR beta CDR3 regions amplified from RNA transcripts. HTBI primers were employed in a first-round RT-PCR of the TCR CDR3. TCRdb independently ran MiXCR on the multiplex PCR reads; one entry per CDR3 protein. The table includes 530,000 or so distinct CDR3 sequences, around 24% detected once. The CDR3 runs to 15 residues. Germline values: CDR1 MNHNS, CDR2 SASEGT. The V segment lost 3 bases and the J segment 5 bases; nucleotides outside the gene matches: 6. This clonotype showed up many times.

J is TRBJ1-2 and V is TRBV6-1; 10 nucleotides agree with TRBD1. The sequence was collected from a woman aged 30 to 39 with Graves' ophthalmopathy. The sequenced sample was blood. In DNA, the CDR3 is TGTGCCAGCAGTGATTACGGGACAGGGGCTTATGGCTACACCTTC. It is translated as CASSDYGTGAYGYTF.